This T cell receptor beta chain was recorded in a study of T-cell reconstitution after alpha-beta-depleted transplantation in children. Unique molecular identifiers were built into the TCRbeta library. One entry per CDR3 protein, called by TCRdb with MiXCR from the PCR reads. The sample carries 150,000 to 200,000 distinct CDR3 sequences, about 6.4% recorded once. This CDR3 comprises 15 residues. J was trimmed by 3 bases and V by 7 bases; bases with no gene match: 12. From germline, CDR1 is SGHRS and CDR2 YFSETQ. The chain carries TRBV5-1 and TRBJ2-7; TRBD2 agrees at 8 bases. This TCR was recovered from a human donor who donated a stem cell graft to a child with Wiskott-Aldrich syndrome. Sample: PBMCs from the stem cell graft donor, taken from the stem cell graft. The CDR3 region has the DNA TGCGCCAGCTTCTCTTCACCGGGACTAGACTACGAGCAGTACTTC. This encodes CASFSSPGLDYEQYF.